The 13 T cell receptor beta chains below were found in one sample sequenced in a study of immune evolution from preneoplasia to lung adenocarcinoma. Sequencing used immunoSEQ multiplex PCR; TCRdb keeps in-frame clones, though not all of them. The sample holds over 3,500 clones, almost 85% seen once. Sequencing was carried out using FFPE invasive lung adenocarcinoma tissue. The receptor source for this set is a person aged 45-60 years with lung adenocarcinoma.

This chain joins TRBV28 and TRBJ2-6; TRBD2 might be the D (6 bases). The CDR3 is 20 amino acids. V was clipped by 6 bases and J by 0 bases, with 24 bases between them. The germline V gene has CDR1 MDHEN and CDR2 SYDVKM. The CDR3 DNA reads TGTGCCAGCAGATTGAGGAGGGGCAGGGCTACCCACTCTGGGGCCAACGTCCTGACTTTC. Translating gives CASRLRRGRATHSGANVLTF.

The genes are TRBV19 and TRBJ2-7, with 8 bases fitting TRBD1. Germline trimming cut 5 bases from V and 5 bases from J; bases unmatched to any gene: 17. This CDR3 region has 17 residues. The V gene's germline CDR1 is LNHDA and CDR2 SQIVND (reference sequence). The CDR3 region is CASSPPPWDRTSNEQYF. The CDR3 region has the DNA TGTGCCAGTAGTCCCCCTCCATGGGACAGGACATCCAACGAGCAGTACTTC.

The gene calls are TRBV10-3 and TRBJ2-4; 8 bases align to TRBD2. The CDR3 is made up of 17 amino acids. Trimming at V came to 6 bases and at J to 0 bases, leaving 10 bases not matched to a gene. Germline values: CDR1 ENHRY, CDR2 SYGVKD. The CDR3 DNA reads as TGTGCCATCAGCGAGGATAATAGCGGGATAGCCAAAAACATTCAGTACTTC. It is translated as CAISEDNSGIAKNIQYF.

The CDR3 sequence: CASSPGTGANYGYTF. The CDR3 DNA is TGTGCCAGCAGCCCCGGGACAGGAGCTAACTATGGCTACACCTTC. The chain couples TRBV6-5 to TRBJ1-2; TRBD1 matches at 8 bases. The CDR3 has 15 amino acids. CDR1 is MNHEY, CDR2 SVGAGI, per germline. J lost 0 bases, V lost 6 bases, and 6 bases had no gene match.

V gene TRBV28 combines with J gene TRBJ1-1; no clear D. CDR1 is MDHEN, CDR2 SYDVKM, per germline. CDR3 length: 10 amino acids. Between the trimmed V and J ends, which lost 8 bases and 7 bases, there was a span of 8 bases. CDR3 residues: CASSHLEAFF. DNA of the CDR3: TGTGCCAGCTCTCACCTTGAAGCTTTCTTT.

The chain employs TRBV11-1 and TRBJ2-5; possibly TRBD1 for D (5 bases). Trimming pared 1 base from V and 4 bases from J, leaving 10 bases between. This CDR3 comprises 14 residues. The germline CDR1 and CDR2 sequences are SGHAT and FQDESV (reference sequence). For the CDR3, the DNA is TGTGCCAGCAGCTTAGATGCAGGGCCAGAGACCCAGTACTTC. Translation gives CASSLDAGPETQYF.

This clone was found once. This chain joins TRBV28 and TRBJ1-1; D uncertain. This CDR3 contains 12 residues. Trimming left V 6 bases short and J 6 bases short, with 11 bases between. The germline CDR1 and CDR2 sequences are MDHEN and SYDVKM. The chain's CDR3 is CASRYFDAEAFF. DNA for the CDR3: TGTGCCAGCAGATATTTTGACGCTGAAGCTTTCTTT.

The chain is built from TRBV6-1 and TRBJ2-1, with 12 bases lining up with TRBD1. Germline lookup yields CDR1 MNHNS and CDR2 SASEGT. CDR3 length equals 14 residues. V shed 6 bases, J shed 8 bases, and the junction held 5 bases outside the gene matches. The CDR3 region has the DNA TGTGCCAGCAGGCCGGGACAGGGGGCCGATGAGCAGTTCTTC. This gives the protein CASRPGQGADEQFF.

Here the CDR3 reads CASNLVAGNQETQYF. The CDR3 nucleotides are TGCGCCAGCAATTTGGTAGCGGGTAATCAAGAGACCCAGTACTTC. V gene TRBV5-1 combines with J gene TRBJ2-5, with 7 nucleotides matching TRBD2. There are 15 residues in the CDR3. The junction had 10 bases not matched to a gene; V was cut back by 6 bases and J by 2 bases. The germline gives CDR1 SGHRS, CDR2 YFSETQ.

This chain connects TRBV5-6 to TRBJ2-1; 11 bases align to TRBD2. The V gene end was trimmed by 5 bases and the J gene end by 10 bases; junction bases not matched to a gene: 2. CDR3 length: 12 amino acids. CDR1 and CDR2 from the germline V gene are SGHDT and YYEEEE. As DNA, the CDR3 is TGTGCCAGCAGTTGGACTAGCGGGGAGCAGTTCTTC. Amino acids: CASSWTSGEQFF.

The V and J genes are TRBV5-1 and TRBJ2-5, with D unresolved. This CDR3 has 14 residues. The V gene lost 1 base and the J gene lost 5 bases, with 12 bases spanning the gap. The germline V gene has CDR1 SGHRS and CDR2 YFSETQ. The CDR3 reads CASSLQSSGETQYF. The DNA for the CDR3 is TGCGCCAGCAGCTTGCAGTCGTCCGGGGAGACCCAGTACTTC.

This clone appeared a single time. The chain is built from TRBV27 and TRBJ2-2, with 7 positions matching TRBD1. V lost 7 bases to trimming and J lost 0 bases; unmatched junction nucleotides: 5. Germline CDR1 reads MNHEY; CDR2 reads SMNVEV (reference sequence). This CDR3 spans 15 amino acids. The CDR3 is CASTRGGPNTGELFF. CDR3 sequence (DNA): TGTGCCAGCACCCGAGGGGGCCCGAACACCGGGGAGCTGTTTTTT.

The chain couples TRBV7-3 to TRBJ1-1; 9 bases are a match to TRBD1. The V gene's germline CDR1 is SGHTA and CDR2 FQGTGA. This CDR3 is built from 12 residues. V shed 5 bases and J 8 bases; nucleotides not matched to a gene: 3. The CDR3 region is CASSRQGEEAFF. The CDR3 DNA sequence: TGTGCCAGCAGCCGACAGGGGGAGGAAGCTTTCTTT.